This T cell receptor (beta chain) was recorded in a study of blood T cell repertoires in COVID-19 (TCRdb year 2020). In the study overall: Samples covering the acute and convalescent phases of COVID-19 were provided by collaborators in the United States, Italy and Spain. The prospective study material was composed of cDNA or gDNA derived from T cells, B-cell-depleted T cells, or PBMCs. The dataset comprised deeply sampled blood TCRbeta repertoires from subjects exposed to, actively infected with, or recovered from COVID-19. The repertoires were released in a freely available public database meant as a resource for research on the immune response to SARS-CoV-2. The samples were drawn from two sources: the first 160 participants of the ongoing ImmuneRACE study, and 1,000 to 1,500 subjects contributed by 6 global collaborators. Nearly every sample came with metadata listing a de-identified subject ID, COVID-19 status, age in years and sex. Where available, HLA class I and class II types were obtained from metadata supplied by the sample provider rather than from assay-based typing.

On this clone itself: What this receptor recognizes is not known. Base qualities were left out, and no much larger clone turns up one base away.

What the research found in general, with its limitations: Clinical and demographic metadata were provided uncurated, with the amount varying by source and participant.

The collaborating institutions used their own protocols to collect whole blood in K2EDTA tubes. For TCRbeta analysis, collaborator samples were shipped as frozen whole blood, as isolated PBMCs, or as DNA extracted from either sample type. The immunoSEQ Assay, a bias-controlled multiplex PCR, was used to amplify TCRbeta CDR3 regions from genomic DNA. Per the source publication's procedure: The number of nucleated cells in each sample was estimated from the amplification of reference gene primers within the assay. To quantify the absolute abundance of each unique TCRbeta CDR3 rearrangement, sequence reads were collapsed and filtered. For each sample, productive Simpson clonality was calculated by taking the square root of Simpson's diversity index across productive rearrangements. In TCRdb, the immuneACCESS table is reduced to in-frame sequences with V and J assigned. These tables do not hold every clone; where another copy was compared, an unresolved V gene accounts for under half, and the others remain unexplained. The V and J calls and the clone size are those of that table, but D and trimming were determined from the DNA. In all, the sample holds hundreds of thousands of clones, and nearly 90% of those were seen once. The ten largest clones take up roughly 3% of the sample.

Sequences were obtained from peripheral blood. The TCR was taken from a young man with active or convalescent COVID-19.

CDR3 reads: CASSEGLAGDGETQYF. The nucleotides read TGTGCCAGCAGCGAAGGACTAGCGGGGGACGGGGAGACCCAGTACTTC. Here the chain combines TRBV13 and TRBJ2-5; TRBD2 aligns with 13 central bases. Trimming accounts for 5 bases at V and 5 bases at J, while the number of junction bases matched to no gene is 8. The CDR3 contains 16 residues, cysteine and phenylalanine counted. Of all the DNA, just the CDR3 is kept, 48 bases in frame from base 1. The CDR1 and CDR2 encoded by the germline V gene (reference sequence) are PRHDT and FYEKMQ.